These 20 T cell receptor beta chains came from one sample sequenced in a study of blood T cell repertoires in COVID-19. The protocol was immunoSEQ multiplex PCR, while the TCRdb copy is restricted to in-frame clones and leaves out a portion. In the table there are roughly 280,000 clones, about 88% of which are singletons. The sequencing sample was made of peripheral blood. These receptors were taken from a woman in her sixties with COVID-19, enrolled during active disease.

The J gene is TRBJ2-1, the V gene TRBV19, with D perhaps matching TRBD2 (5 bases). The length of the CDR3 is 15 residues. Germline values: CDR1 LNHDA, CDR2 SQIVND (reference sequence). Trimming pared 1 base from V and 5 bases from J, leaving 12 bases between. The CDR3 sequence: CASSIGSGANNEQFF. CDR3 bases: TGTGCCAGTAGTATAGGAAGCGGAGCCAACAATGAGCAGTTCTTC.

The V gene is TRBV5-8, the J gene TRBJ1-2; TRBD1 aligns across 11 bases. The CDR3 contains 16 residues. Germline V CDR1 and CDR2: SGHTS, YDEGEE. V lost 4 bases, J lost 7 bases, and 12 bases stayed unmatched. The CDR3 protein is CASSQNDGTGGFGYTF. The CDR3 coding sequence is TGTGCCAGCAGCCAAAATGACGGGACAGGGGGTTTTGGCTACACCTTC.

The V and J genes are TRBV6-5 and TRBJ1-2; 7 bases map to TRBD1. Germline V gene data show CDR1 as MNHEY and CDR2 as SVGAGI. V shed 6 bases and J 3 bases; nucleotides not matched to a gene: 7. The CDR3 sequence is 14 residues long. CDR3 in DNA: TGTGCCAGCAGCTTAGGGGGCTGGTACTATGGCTACACCTTC. It specifies CASSLGGWYYGYTF.

The chain joins TRBV7-6 to TRBJ2-5; 9 nucleotides agree with TRBD2. This CDR3 is 15 amino acids long. From germline, CDR1 is SGHVS and CDR2 FNYEAQ. J lost 2 bases, V lost 5 bases, and 6 bases had no gene match. In nucleotides, the CDR3 is TGTGCCAGCAGCGGCAGACTAGCGGTGCAAGAGACCCAGTACTTC. Protein: CASSGRLAVQETQYF.

J is TRBJ2-7 and V is TRBV6-5; the D gene is possibly TRBD2 (6 bases). Germline loops: CDR1 MNHEY, CDR2 SVGAGI. CDR3 size: 15 residues. V lost 6 bases and J lost 7, with 22 bases in between. The CDR3 region has the DNA TGTGCCAGCAGCGCCGGGAGCTCGGCGGTTAGAGAGCAGTACTTC. The encoded protein is CASSAGSSAVREQYF.

The J gene is TRBJ1-1, the V gene TRBV14; D not certain. The CDR3 has 13 amino acids. V lost 3 bases and J lost 1, with 6 bases in between. Germline assignment: CDR1 SGHDN and CDR2 FVKESK. The CDR3 loop reads CASSQFGNTEAFF. The CDR3 DNA is TGTGCCAGCAGCCAGTTCGGGAACACTGAAGCTTTCTTT.

As for this clone: This specimen includes other DNA sequences encoding the same CDR3. The chain recombines TRBV7-2 with TRBJ1-2, with a tentative D call TRBD1 (5 bases). Between the trimmed V and J ends, which lost 1 base and 5 bases, there was a span of 11 bases. Germline V lookup: CDR1 SGHTA, CDR2 FQGNSA. The CDR3 has 14 residues. Here the CDR3 reads CASSLDRGRYGYTF. The CDR3 nucleotides are TGTGCCAGCAGCTTAGATAGGGGTCGGTATGGCTACACCTTC.

The sample holds a few counts of this clone. V usage is TRBV7-9 and J usage is TRBJ1-1, with D possibly matching TRBD1 (6 bases). Germline V lookup: CDR1 SEHNR, CDR2 FQNEAQ (reference sequence). The CDR3 is 14 amino acids. V shed 5 bases and J shed 4 bases, with 14 bases lying between them. The CDR3 region has the DNA TGTGCCAGCAGCGAACAGGGTTGGGCCACTGAAGCTTTCTTT. It encodes CASSEQGWATEAFF.

The rearrangement links TRBV7-2 to TRBJ1-5; 7 positions match TRBD1. V shed 1 base and J 3 bases; nucleotides not matched to a gene: 9. CDR3 length equals 17 residues. Per germline, CDR1 SGHTA and CDR2 FQGNSA. The CDR3 region is CASSLETTGTANQPQHF. The CDR3 DNA sequence: TGTGCCAGCAGCTTAGAGACAACCGGGACAGCCAATCAGCCCCAGCATTTT.

The J gene is TRBJ2-7, the V gene TRBV28; 12 bases align to TRBD2. The trim removed 6 bases at V and 5 bases at J, leaving 8 bases unmatched. CDR3 length equals 15 residues. Germline lookup yields CDR1 MDHEN and CDR2 SYDVKM. CDR3 sequence: CASSIQLAGGDEQYF. The CDR3 coding sequence is TGTGCCAGCAGCATCCAACTAGCGGGAGGAGACGAGCAGTACTTC.

The rearrangement uses TRBV2 and TRBJ2-2; 9 positions match TRBD1. This CDR3 comprises 15 residues. V lost 6 bases, J lost 4 bases, and 6 bases stayed unmatched. CDR1 SNHLY and CDR2 FYNNEI come from the germline V gene. The CDR3 DNA follows: TGTGCCAGCAGCGGACAGGGGCGCTTCACCGGGGAGCTGTTTTTT. Its translation: CASSGQGRFTGELFF.

This chain joins TRBV15 and TRBJ2-3; 7 bases match TRBD2. The germline CDR1 and CDR2 sequences are LNHNV and YYDKDF (reference sequence). The CDR3 spans 17 residues. Unmatched junction bases numbered 10, after V lost 1 base and J lost 3 bases. CDR3 amino acids: CATSRGWREGGTDTQYF. The CDR3 DNA reads as TGTGCCACCAGCAGAGGCTGGAGAGAGGGAGGGACAGATACGCAGTATTTT.

This clone was picked up a small number of times. The chain links TRBV7-8 to TRBJ1-3; TRBD1 aligns across 11 bases. V shed 5 bases, J shed 12 bases, and the junction held 6 bases outside the gene matches. Per germline, CDR1 SGHVS and CDR2 FQNEAQ. This CDR3 comprises 13 residues. The CDR3, as DNA: TGTGCCAGCAGCCTTCGGACAGGGGGCTTCATATATTTT. Translation gives CASSLRTGGFIYF.

V gene TRBV4-1 combines with J gene TRBJ1-1, with TRBD1 as a possible D gene (6 bases). The CDR3 sequence is 16 residues long. V lost 0 bases, J lost 0 bases, and 11 bases lay in between. The germline V gene has CDR1 MGHRA and CDR2 YSYEKL. The CDR3 loop reads CASSQDSYRVNTEAFF. Written as DNA, the CDR3 is TGCGCCAGCAGCCAAGATTCATACAGGGTGAACACTGAAGCTTTCTTT.

This chain uses TRBV27 with TRBJ1-1; D possibly corresponds to TRBD1 (5 bases). V was clipped by 6 bases and J by 3 bases, with 17 bases between them. This CDR3 has 15 residues. In germline, CDR1 is MNHEY, CDR2 SMNVEV (reference sequence). Here the CDR3 reads CASRRRRDMYTEAFF. The CDR3 nucleotides read TGTGCCAGCAGGAGACGCAGGGATATGTACACTGAAGCTTTCTTT.

This clone was counted a single time. The chain recombines TRBV6-5 with TRBJ2-7; 7 bases are shared with TRBD1. Per germline, CDR1 MNHEY and CDR2 SVGAGI. Trimming took 4 bases from V and 6 from J; bases not matched to a gene: 3. The CDR3 is 12 residues long. CDR3 in DNA: TGTGCCAGCAGTTTAACAGGGGTCGAGCAGTACTTC. Its protein is CASSLTGVEQYF.

This clone has only one observation. The J gene is TRBJ1-2, the V gene TRBV24-1; D unresolved. The CDR3 extends over 13 amino acids. Germline CDR1 KGHDR, CDR2 SFDVKD. The germline V and J ends were trimmed by 5 bases and 6 bases, with 12 bases remaining between them. CDR3 loop: CATSVGGGDGYTF. DNA of the CDR3: TGTGCCACCAGTGTGGGAGGAGGCGATGGCTACACCTTC.

The genes are TRBV3-1 (or the pseudogene TRBV3-2) and TRBJ1-3; D unclear. The germline CDR1 and CDR2 sequences are LGHDT and YNNKEL (reference sequence). This CDR3 is built from 14 residues. V lost 1 base to trimming and J lost 2 bases, with 6 bases between them. For the CDR3, the DNA is TGTGCCAGCAGCCAAGTTCGCGCTGGAAACACCATATATTTT. Translating gives CASSQVRAGNTIYF.

The chain carries TRBV5-6 and TRBJ1-2; 9 bases align to TRBD1. This CDR3 is built from 16 residues. With 1 base clipped from V and 4 bases from J, the junction kept 8 bases outside the gene matches. Germline V gene lookup returns CDR1 SGHDT and CDR2 YYEEEE. CDR3 bases: TGTGCCAGCAGCTTGTATGGGGACAGGGAAGCCTATGGCTACACCTTC. This gives the protein CASSLYGDREAYGYTF.

This chain uses TRBV28 with TRBJ1-1; 10 nucleotides line up with TRBD1. V shed 3 bases and J 11 bases; nucleotides not matched to a gene: 6. Per germline, CDR1 MDHEN and CDR2 SYDVKM. The CDR3 length is 13 residues. The CDR3: CASSFRQGALAFF. In nucleotides, the CDR3 is TGTGCCAGCAGTTTTCGACAGGGGGCGTTGGCTTTCTTT.